The rows below give T cell receptor beta chains drawn from one sample of a study of read filtering for tumor transcriptome and immune sequencing. TCRdb re-analysed the reads in MiXCR, keeping a single row per CDR3 protein. The sample holds tens of thousands of distinct CDR3 sequences, roughly a fifth seen once. The source material was a population of CD138-negative cells sorted from bone marrow. The receptors originated from a donor aged 40 or older with multiple myeloma. CDR3s include the opening cysteine and the closing phenylalanine or tryptophan. The D gene is left open where the match is weak. Size values are once, few and many counts, or a class for expanded clones, and some rows have none.

d_gene	v_gene	j_gene	abundance	CDR3aa	CDR3nt
TRBD1	TRBV2	TRBJ1-6	many	CASRMTGFNSPLHF	TGTGCCAGCCGGATGACAGGGTTTAATTCACCCCTCCACTTT
NA	TRBV5-5	TRBJ2-4	many	CASSLAAGNNIQYF	TGTGCCAGCAGCTTGGCGGCAGGGAATAACATTCAGTACTTC
NA	TRBV19	TRBJ2-2	many	CASSKTGRELFF	TGTGCCAGTAGCAAGACTGGCAGGGAGCTGTTTTTT
TRBD1	TRBV5-1	TRBJ2-2	many	CASSLTQGAGELFF	TGCGCCAGCAGCTTGACACAGGGGGCCGGGGAGCTGTTTTTT
TRBD2	TRBV20-1	TRBJ2-5	many	CSAHPGTSGGAPQETQYF	TGCAGTGCCCACCCCGGGACTAGCGGGGGGGCCCCCCAAGAGACCCAGTACTTC
NA	TRBV2	TRBJ2-3	many	CASRDETRSDTQYF	TGTGCCAGCAGGGACGAAACTAGGTCAGATACGCAGTATTTT
NA	TRBV5-4	TRBJ2-5	few	CASSLGDREETQYF	TGTGCCAGCAGCTTGGGAGACAGAGAAGAGACCCAGTACTTC
TRBD1	TRBV29-1	TRBJ1-5	many	CSVGGGTGQPQHF	TGCAGCGTTGGGGGGGGGACAGGTCAGCCCCAGCATTTT
NA	TRBV12-3/TRBV12-4	TRBJ2-1	many	CASSTDYMDEQFF	TGTGCCAGCAGCACGGACTATATGGATGAGCAGTTCTTC
TRBD2	TRBV5-1	TRBJ2-1	many	CASSKRAGASNNEQFF	TGCGCCAGCAGCAAACGAGCGGGGGCTAGTAACAATGAGCAGTTCTTC
NA	TRBV5-1	TRBJ2-3	NA	CASSPGVVGDTQYF	TGCGCCAGCAGCCCGGGGGTGGTTGGAGATACGCAGTATTTT
NA	TRBV5-5	TRBJ2-1	many	CASSLNPDSPPLF	TGTGCCAGCAGCCTGAATCCGGACTCGCCCCCGCTCTTC
TRBD1	TRBV12-3/TRBV12-4	TRBJ1-5	many	CASNPTGGNQPQHF	TGTGCCAGCAATCCGACAGGGGGCAATCAGCCCCAGCATTTT
TRBD1	TRBV29-1	TRBJ2-1	many	CSVDWDRVRHEQFF	TGCAGCGTTGACTGGGACAGGGTGAGGCATGAGCAGTTCTTC